Presented here are 19 T cell receptor beta chains from one specimen sequenced in a study of T cells in Graves' hyperthyroidism and ophthalmopathy. RNA transcripts served as the template for amplifying TCR beta CDR3 regions. Using the HTBI primer set, a first-round RT-PCR was run on the TCR CDR3. TCRdb processed the multiplex PCR reads anew with MiXCR; each CDR3 protein has one entry. The data contain over 500,000 distinct CDR3 sequences, 15% to 20% of them singletons. Sequencing was performed on blood. The receptor set was obtained from a woman in her twenties or thirties with Graves' ophthalmopathy.

This clonotype was recorded many times. The chain uses TRBV2 and TRBJ1-2; D unclear. V was clipped by 4 bases and J by 10 bases, with 16 bases between them. Germline CDR1 and CDR2: SNHLY and FYNNEI. This CDR3 contains 13 residues. In DNA form, the CDR3 reads TGTGCCAGCAGTGTAAAACAGCTAGCATCCTACACCTTC. Its translation is CASSVKQLASYTF.

This clonotype has at least ten counts. The chain employs TRBV5-1 and TRBJ1-1; 10 bases fit TRBD1. Germline assignment: CDR1 SGHRS and CDR2 YFSETQ. The length of the CDR3 is 16 residues. J was trimmed by 3 bases and V by 4 bases; bases with no gene match: 9. CDR3 nucleotide sequence: TGCGCCAGCAGCGACCGGGACAGGGGTTTCGACACTGAAGCTTTCTTT. Translated, it gives CASSDRDRGFDTEAFF.

This clonotype was seen ten or more times. The rearrangement links TRBV28 to TRBJ2-7; D perhaps matches TRBD1 (6 bases). Trimming took off 7 bases at V and 3 bases at J, with 10 bases between the two ends. Looked up from germline, CDR1 is MDHEN and CDR2 is SYDVKM. The CDR3 totals 12 residues. CDR3 sequence (DNA): TGTGCCAGCACCTTGGGACACTACGAGCAGTACTTC. Protein sequence: CASTLGHYEQYF.

This clonotype was seen only once. Its ends do not fully match the called genes, so a read error is possible. V is TRBV11-2 and J is TRBJ1-4; 9 nucleotides line up with TRBD1. This CDR3 is 17 amino acids long. The germline V gene encodes CDR1 SGHAT and CDR2 FQNNGV. The DNA of the CDR3 is TGTGCCAGCAGCTCTATCAACCGCGGGACAGGGCAGAACAAACTGTTTTTC. It translates to CASSSINRGTGQNKLFF.

The sample holds one count of this clonotype. The J gene is TRBJ2-5, the V gene TRBV2, with 11 positions matching TRBD2. Germline V lookup: CDR1 SNHLY, CDR2 FYNNEI. This CDR3 has 15 residues. After removal of 6 bases from V and 2 bases from J, the junction contained 5 bases not matched to a gene. The CDR3 DNA reads TGTGCCAGCAGCGGGACTAGCGGATTACAAGAGACCCAGTACTTC. The encoded protein is CASSGTSGLQETQYF.

This clonotype was seen a few times. CDR3 bases: TGCAGTGCTTCGACTAGCGGGAGCTATGAGCAGTTCTTC. The encoded protein is CSASTSGSYEQFF. The rearrangement joins TRBV20-1 to TRBJ2-1; 12 nucleotides align to TRBD2. Germline V gene data show CDR1 as DFQATT and CDR2 as SNEGSKA (reference sequence). V was pared by 5 bases and J by 8 bases, with 4 bases of the junction left unmatched. The CDR3 runs 13 residues.

In this sample, this clonotype turned up many times. The V and J genes are TRBV28 and TRBJ2-1, with 14 bases identical to TRBD2. This CDR3 region has 15 residues. Per the germline V gene, CDR1 is MDHEN and CDR2 is SYDVKM. J gave up 7 bases and V 6 bases, and 5 bases lay outside the gene matches. CDR3 coding DNA: TGTGCCAGCAGCGAGGGACTAGCGGGAGTAAATGAGCAGTTCTTC. Translation gives CASSEGLAGVNEQFF.

The rearrangement joins TRBV6-2 or TRBV6-3 to TRBJ2-1; D remains unclear. CDR3 length: 13 amino acids. Deletions cut 6 bases from V and 5 bases from J, with 11 bases between. Germline V gene lookup returns CDR1 MNHEY and CDR2 SVGEGT. CDR3 sequence: CASSRFNNNEQFF. In DNA form, the CDR3 reads TGTGCCAGCAGCCGATTTAATAACAATGAGCAGTTCTTC.

This clonotype was found many times. The rearrangement joins TRBV28 to TRBJ1-1, with a weak D call TRBD1 (5 bases). V lost 1 base and J 4 bases, leaving 13 bases between the germline ends. CDR3 length equals 15 residues. The germline V gene encodes CDR1 MDHEN and CDR2 SYDVKM. The CDR3 DNA reads as TGTGCCAGCAGTTTATTTAGGGGACTGGGCACTGAAGCTTTCTTT. This encodes CASSLFRGLGTEAFF.

This clonotype was counted ten times or more. The V call is TRBV2, the J call TRBJ2-3, with 7 bases aligning to TRBD2. Trimming took 6 bases from V and 1 from J; bases not matched to a gene: 7. CDR3 length: 15 residues. Per germline, CDR1 SNHLY and CDR2 FYNNEI. The CDR3: CASRTLAFGTDTQYF. CDR3 DNA: TGTGCCAGCAGGACACTAGCGTTCGGCACAGATACGCAGTATTTT.

This clonotype turned up a few times. The chain joins TRBV20-1 to TRBJ2-2; 11 positions match TRBD2. Per germline, CDR1 DFQATT and CDR2 SNEGSKA (reference sequence). V gave up 5 bases and J gave up 2 bases; unmatched junction bases: 7. The CDR3 runs 16 residues. The CDR3 coding sequence is TGCAGTGCTGAAAGGGGACTAGCGGCAAACACCGGGGAGCTGTTTTTT. It translates to CSAERGLAANTGELFF.

The V and J genes are TRBV6-5 and TRBJ2-1; D not resolved. Germline CDR1 is MNHEY and CDR2 is SVGAGI. V was pared by 2 bases and J by 6 bases, with 8 bases between. The CDR3 sequence is 13 residues long. CDR3 amino acids: CASSYGQSNEQFF. The CDR3 nucleotides are TGTGCCAGCAGTTACGGTCAGTCCAATGAGCAGTTCTTC.

This clonotype was detected many times. The chain is built from TRBV11-2 and TRBJ1-2, with D possibly TRBD1 on 5 matching bases. Germline V lookup: CDR1 SGHAT, CDR2 FQNNGV. V lost 1 base and J lost 8, with 11 bases in between. CDR3 length: 13 residues. CDR3 nucleotide sequence: TGTGCCAGCAGCTTAGGACAGCTTCAGGGCTACACCTTC. This gives the protein CASSLGQLQGYTF.

This clonotype has more than one count but fewer than ten. A much larger clonotype is one base distant, so this may be a read error. The chain has TRBV28 and TRBJ1-4; D not certain. Per germline, CDR1 MDHEN and CDR2 SYDVKM. CDR3 length: 14 amino acids. The chain's CDR3 is CASSLEGTNEKLLF. The CDR3 nucleotides are TGTGCCAGCAGCTTAGAGGGAACTAATGAAAAACTGCTTTTT.

A few counts support this clonotype. This could be a read error, since a much larger clone is one nucleotide away. This sequence joins TRBV7-2 and TRBJ2-1; D possibly corresponds to TRBD1 (5 bases). The germline V gene encodes CDR1 SGHTA and CDR2 FQGNSA. The CDR3 covers 13 residues. CDR3 bases: TGTGCCAGCAGCTTACAGGGATACAATGGGCAGTTCTTC. Amino acid sequence: CASSLQGYNGQFF.

This clonotype came up a few times. J is TRBJ1-5 and V is TRBV28; D remains ambiguous. Looked up from germline, CDR1 is MDHEN and CDR2 is SYDVKM. V was trimmed by 5 bases and J by 11 bases, leaving 13 bases between them. The length of the CDR3 is 12 residues. The CDR3 spells CASSPSRDAQHF. The CDR3 coding sequence is TGTGCCAGCAGTCCCTCAAGAGATGCCCAGCATTTT.

Ten or more counts support this clonotype. This sequence joins TRBV5-1 and TRBJ2-1; tentatively, D is TRBD2 (6 bases). Trimming shortened V by 5 bases and J by 7 bases, and 22 bases separated the two germline ends. Germline V gives CDR1 SGHRS, CDR2 YFSETQ. CDR3 length: 16 amino acids. In DNA form, the CDR3 reads TGCGCCAGCAGTTCGGGGGTGGAACCCTTCTATAATGAGCAGTTCTTC. It codes for CASSSGVEPFYNEQFF.

This clonotype was picked up a small number of times. This chain uses TRBV9 with TRBJ2-1; TRBD2 matches 9 bases. V lost 4 bases to trimming and J lost 8 bases; unmatched junction nucleotides: 13. Germline CDR1 and CDR2: SGDLS and YYNGEE. The CDR3 is made up of 16 amino acids. CDR3 coding DNA: TGTGCCAGCAGCCAAACCGGGACTAGCTTCGCCCATGAGCAGTTCTTC. It codes for CASSQTGTSFAHEQFF.

The rearrangement joins TRBV29-1 to TRBJ2-5; 12 nucleotides align to TRBD2. The germline V gene has CDR1 SQVTM and CDR2 ANQGSEA. Trimming cost V 7 bases and J 2 bases; bases outside gene matches: 5. The CDR3 spans 14 residues. The chain's CDR3 is CSADGLAGQETQYF. DNA of the CDR3: TGCAGCGCCGACGGACTAGCGGGACAAGAGACCCAGTACTTC.